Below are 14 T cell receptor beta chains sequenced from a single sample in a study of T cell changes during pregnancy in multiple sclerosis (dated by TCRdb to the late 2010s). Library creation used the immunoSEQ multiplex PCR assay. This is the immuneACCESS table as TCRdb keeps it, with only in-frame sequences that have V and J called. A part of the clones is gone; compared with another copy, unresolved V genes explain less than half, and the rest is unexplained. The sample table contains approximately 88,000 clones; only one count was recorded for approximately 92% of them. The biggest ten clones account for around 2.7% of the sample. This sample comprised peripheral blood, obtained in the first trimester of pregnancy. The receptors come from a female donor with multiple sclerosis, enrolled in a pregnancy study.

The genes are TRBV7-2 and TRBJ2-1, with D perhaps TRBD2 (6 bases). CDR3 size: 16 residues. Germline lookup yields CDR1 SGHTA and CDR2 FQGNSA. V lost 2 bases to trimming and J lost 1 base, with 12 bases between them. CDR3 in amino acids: CASSLWGDQSYNEQFF. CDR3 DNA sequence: TGTGCCAGCAGCTTATGGGGGGACCAGTCCTACAATGAGCAGTTCTTC.

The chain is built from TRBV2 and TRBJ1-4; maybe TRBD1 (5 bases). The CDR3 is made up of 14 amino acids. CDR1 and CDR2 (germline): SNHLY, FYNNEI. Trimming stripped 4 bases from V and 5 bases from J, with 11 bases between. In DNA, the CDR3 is TGTGCCAGCAGTGTGAACGCAGGGAATGAAAAACTGTTTTTT. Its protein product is CASSVNAGNEKLFF. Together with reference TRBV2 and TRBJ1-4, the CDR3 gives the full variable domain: EPEVTQTPSHQVTQMGQEVILRCVPISNHLYFYWYRQILGQKVEFLVSFYNNEISEKSEIFDDQFSVERPDGSNFTLKIRSTKLEDSAMYFCASSVNAGNEKLFFGSGTQLSVL.

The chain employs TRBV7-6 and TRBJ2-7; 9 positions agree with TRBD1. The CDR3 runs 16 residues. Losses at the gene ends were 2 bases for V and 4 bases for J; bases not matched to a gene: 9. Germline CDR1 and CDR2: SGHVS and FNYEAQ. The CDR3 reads CASSLKGTGTGYEQYF. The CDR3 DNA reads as TGTGCCAGCAGCTTAAAGGGGACCGGGACAGGGTACGAGCAGTACTTC.

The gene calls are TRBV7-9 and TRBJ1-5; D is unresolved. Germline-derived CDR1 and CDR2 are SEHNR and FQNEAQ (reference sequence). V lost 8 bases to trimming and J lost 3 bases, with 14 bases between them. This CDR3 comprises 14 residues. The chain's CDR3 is CASGRPGVNQPQHF. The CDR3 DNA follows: TGTGCCAGCGGGAGACCGGGAGTCAATCAGCCCCAGCATTTT.

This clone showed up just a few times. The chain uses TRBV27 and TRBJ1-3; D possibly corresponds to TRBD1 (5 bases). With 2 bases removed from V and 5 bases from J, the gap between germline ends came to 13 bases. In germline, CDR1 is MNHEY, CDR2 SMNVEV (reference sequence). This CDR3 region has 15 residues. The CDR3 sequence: CASSLESGGRNTIYF. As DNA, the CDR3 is TGTGCCAGCAGTTTAGAATCGGGGGGGAGAAACACCATATATTTT.

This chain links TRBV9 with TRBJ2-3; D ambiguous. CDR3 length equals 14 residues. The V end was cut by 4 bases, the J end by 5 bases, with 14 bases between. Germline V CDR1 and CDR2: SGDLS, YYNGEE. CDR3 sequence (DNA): TGTGCCAGCAGCCCCCCAGTGGTTGGAGATACGCAGTATTTT. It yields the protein CASSPPVVGDTQYF.

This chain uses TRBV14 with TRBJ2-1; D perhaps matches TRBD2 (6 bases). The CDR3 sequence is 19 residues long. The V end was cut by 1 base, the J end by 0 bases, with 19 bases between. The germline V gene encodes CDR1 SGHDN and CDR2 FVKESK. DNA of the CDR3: TGTGCCAGCAGCCAAGCGGGTTACCGGGACTCTCACTCCTACAATGAGCAGTTCTTC. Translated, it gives CASSQAGYRDSHSYNEQFF.

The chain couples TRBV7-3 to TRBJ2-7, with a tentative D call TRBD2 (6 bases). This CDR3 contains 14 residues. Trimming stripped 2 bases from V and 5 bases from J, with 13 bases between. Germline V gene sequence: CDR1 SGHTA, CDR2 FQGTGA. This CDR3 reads CASSLVEGSDEQYF. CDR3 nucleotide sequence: TGTGCCAGCAGCTTAGTGGAGGGAAGCGACGAGCAGTACTTC.

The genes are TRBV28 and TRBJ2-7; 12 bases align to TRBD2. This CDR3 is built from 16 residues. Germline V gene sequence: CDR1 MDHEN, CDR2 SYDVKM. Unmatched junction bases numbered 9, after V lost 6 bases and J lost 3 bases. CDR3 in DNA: TGTGCCAGCAGCGAACCGACTAGCGGGAGAGGCTACGAGCAGTACTTC. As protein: CASSEPTSGRGYEQYF.

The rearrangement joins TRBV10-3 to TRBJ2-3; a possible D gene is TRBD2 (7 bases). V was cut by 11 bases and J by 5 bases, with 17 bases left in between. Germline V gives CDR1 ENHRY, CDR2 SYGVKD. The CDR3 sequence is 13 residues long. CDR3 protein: CASRGGGEDTQYF. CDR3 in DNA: TGTGCCTCGAGGGGGGGAGGGGAAGATACGCAGTATTTT.

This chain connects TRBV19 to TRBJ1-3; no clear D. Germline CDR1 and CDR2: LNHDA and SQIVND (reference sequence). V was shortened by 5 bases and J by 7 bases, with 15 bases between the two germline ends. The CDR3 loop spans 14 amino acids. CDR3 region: CASSPTGSPNTIYF. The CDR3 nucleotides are TGTGCCAGTAGTCCGACGGGATCGCCGAACACCATATATTTT.

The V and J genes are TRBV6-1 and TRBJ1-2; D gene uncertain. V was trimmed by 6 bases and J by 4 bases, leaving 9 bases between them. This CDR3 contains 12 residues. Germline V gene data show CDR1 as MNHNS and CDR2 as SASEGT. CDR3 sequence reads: CASRGWSYGYTF. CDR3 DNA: TGTGCCAGCAGAGGATGGAGCTATGGCTACACCTTC.

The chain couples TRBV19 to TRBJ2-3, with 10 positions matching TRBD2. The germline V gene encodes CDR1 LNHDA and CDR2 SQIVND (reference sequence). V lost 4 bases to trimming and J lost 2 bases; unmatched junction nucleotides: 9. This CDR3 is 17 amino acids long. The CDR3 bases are TGTGCCAGTAGTACCGGGAGACTAGCGGGTTACACAGATACGCAGTATTTT. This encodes CASSTGRLAGYTDTQYF. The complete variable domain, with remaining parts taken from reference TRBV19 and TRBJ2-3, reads DGGITQSPKYLFRKEGQNVTLSCEQNLNHDAMYWYRQDPGQGLRLIYYSQIVNDFQKGDIAEGYSVSREKKESFPLTVTSAQKNPTAFYLCASSTGRLAGYTDTQYFGPGTRLTVL.

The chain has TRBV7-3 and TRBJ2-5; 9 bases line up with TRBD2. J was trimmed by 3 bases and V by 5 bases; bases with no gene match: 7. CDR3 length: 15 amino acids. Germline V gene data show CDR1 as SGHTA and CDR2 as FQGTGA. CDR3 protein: CASSQAGTSKETQYF. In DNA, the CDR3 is TGTGCCAGCAGCCAAGCCGGGACTAGCAAAGAGACCCAGTACTTC.